These 27 T cell receptor beta chains were sequenced from one sample in a study of blood T cell repertoires in COVID-19. This table comes from immunoSEQ multiplex PCR, and its TCRdb copy is limited to in-frame clones, with some not included. Counted here are roughly 41,000 clones, around 89% occurring once; the ten biggest clones make up less than 30%. The sequencing input was peripheral blood. The receptors shown here come from a man aged 60 to 69 with active or convalescent COVID-19.

The V call is TRBV28, the J call TRBJ2-5; 7 bases map to TRBD1. This CDR3 comprises 14 residues. V lost 3 bases to trimming and J lost 7 bases; unmatched junction nucleotides: 8. Germline-derived CDR1 and CDR2 are MDHEN and SYDVKM. This chain's CDR3 is CASSFAGGVGTQYF. CDR3 coding DNA: TGTGCCAGCAGTTTTGCAGGGGGAGTTGGGACCCAGTACTTC. The full variable domain, with the rest looked up from reference TRBV28 and TRBJ2-5, is DVKVTQSSRYLVKRTGEKVFLECVQDMDHENMFWYRQDPGLGLRLIYFSYDVKMKEKGDIPEGYSVSREKKERFSLILESASTNQTSMYLCASSFAGGVGTQYFGPGTRLLVL.

CDR3 bases: TGTGCCTGGAGTGTCGGCCCCGACACCCAAGAGACCCAGTACTTC. It encodes CAWSVGPDTQETQYF. The chain recombines TRBV30 with TRBJ2-5; D remains unclear. V was cut by 0 bases and J by 1 base, with 12 bases left in between. CDR1 and CDR2 from the germline V gene are GTSNPN and SVGIG (reference sequence). The CDR3 spans 15 residues.

V and J are TRBV5-1 and TRBJ2-5, with 7 bases identical to TRBD1. Germline assignment: CDR1 SGHRS and CDR2 YFSETQ. After removal of 4 bases from V and 1 base from J, the junction contained 7 bases not matched to a gene. This CDR3 has 15 residues. CDR3 in amino acids: CASSPLGTAQETQYF. As DNA, the CDR3 is TGCGCCAGCAGCCCCCTTGGGACAGCCCAAGAGACCCAGTACTTC.

The V and J genes are TRBV30 and TRBJ2-7; D gene uncertain. The V and J ends lost 3 bases and 0 bases respectively, with 9 bases between them. The CDR3 spans 13 residues. Per the germline V gene, CDR1 is GTSNPN and CDR2 is SVGIG (reference sequence). CDR3 coding DNA: TGTGCCTGGAGCGAGATCCCCTCCTACGAGCAGTACTTC. The encoded protein is CAWSEIPSYEQYF.

The chain links TRBV5-6 to TRBJ2-2; TRBD2 agrees at 9 bases. V was clipped by 4 bases and J by 8 bases; unmatched bases: 9. The CDR3 runs to 15 residues. The germline V gene encodes CDR1 SGHDT and CDR2 YYEEEE. The chain's CDR3 is CASSGLAGLEGELFF. CDR3 bases: TGTGCCAGCAGCGGGCTAGCGGGATTGGAAGGGGAGCTGTTTTTT. The entire variable domain, with the rest obtained from reference TRBV5-6 and TRBJ2-2, is as follows: DAGVTQSPTHLIKTRGQQVTLRCSPKSGHDTVSWYQQALGQGPQFIFQYYEEEERQRGNFPDRFSGHQFPNYSSELNVNALLLGDSALYLCASSGLAGLEGELFFGEGSRLTVL.

The chain combines TRBV29-1 with TRBJ2-4; 7 bases agree with TRBD1. The length of the CDR3 is 13 residues. With 6 bases clipped from V and 6 bases from J, the junction kept 8 bases outside the gene matches. Germline-derived CDR1 and CDR2 are SQVTM and ANQGSEA. The CDR3 nucleotides are TGCAGCGTGGAGACAGGGTTCGGAAACATTCAGTACTTC. It yields the protein CSVETGFGNIQYF.

V usage is TRBV29-1 and J usage is TRBJ2-1; 7 bases agree with TRBD1. Germline V CDR1 and CDR2: SQVTM, ANQGSEA. J gave up 4 bases and V 6 bases, and 6 bases lay outside the gene matches. The CDR3 spans 13 residues. DNA of the CDR3: TGCAGCGTCCAACAGGGGACGTACAATGAGCAGTTCTTC. Residues: CSVQQGTYNEQFF.

This rearrangement joins TRBV7-2 to TRBJ2-1, with D possibly TRBD2 on 6 matching bases. The CDR3 spans 15 residues. Trimming took 5 bases from V and 0 from J, leaving 11 bases between them. CDR1 is SGHTA, CDR2 FQGNSA, per germline. The CDR3 DNA reads TGTGCCAGCAGCCCTACTAGCCGCTCCTACAATGAGCAGTTCTTC. This translates into CASSPTSRSYNEQFF.

The rearrangement uses TRBV13 and TRBJ1-1, with a tentative D call TRBD1 (6 bases). The CDR3 has 14 residues. CDR1 PRHDT and CDR2 FYEKMQ come from the germline V gene (reference sequence). Trimming cost V 4 bases and J 5 bases, with 14 bases left between them. CDR3 residues: CASSSDGTMTEAFF. In DNA, the CDR3 is TGTGCCAGCAGCTCAGACGGGACAATGACTGAAGCTTTCTTT.

This clone came up once. The gene calls are TRBV30 and TRBJ2-5; no clear D gene. V was cut by 4 bases and J by 4 bases, with 7 bases left in between. CDR1 and CDR2 (germline): GTSNPN, SVGIG (reference sequence). This CDR3 is 11 amino acids long. In DNA, the CDR3 is TGTGCCTGGACTGGCGGAGAGACCCAGTACTTC. Translating gives CAWTGGETQYF.

J is TRBJ2-1 and V is TRBV7-8, with D possibly being TRBD2 (6 bases). V shed 1 base and J shed 0 bases, with 16 bases lying between them. The CDR3 runs to 18 residues. The germline V gene encodes CDR1 SGHVS and CDR2 FQNEAQ. The CDR3 coding sequence is TGTGCCAGCAGCTTAGATGGTGGTAGCGGTATCTCCTACAATGAGCAGTTCTTC. This encodes CASSLDGGSGISYNEQFF.

This chain connects TRBV3-1 (or the pseudogene TRBV3-2) to TRBJ1-2, with 8 bases matching TRBD1. V lost 5 bases and J lost 7; bases outside the gene matches: 12. The CDR3 extends over 15 amino acids. The V gene's germline CDR1 is LGHDT and CDR2 YNNKEL (reference sequence). In DNA, the CDR3 is TGTGCCAGCAGCTACCTTCGGACAGGGCCGGGTGGCTACACCTTC. Protein product: CASSYLRTGPGGYTF.

V is TRBV28 and J is TRBJ1-5; no reliable D call. This CDR3 is built from 16 residues. Germline CDR1 and CDR2: MDHEN and SYDVKM. V was trimmed by 6 bases and J by 7 bases, leaving 22 bases between them. The CDR3 DNA is TGTGCCAGCAGCCCATACCGGACCGCGGGTGGCCAGCCCCAGCATTTT. It specifies CASSPYRTAGGQPQHF.

V and J are TRBV11-1 and TRBJ1-1; D is perhaps TRBD1 (5 bases). Germline V gene sequence: CDR1 SGHAT, CDR2 FQDESV (reference sequence). The length of the CDR3 is 14 residues. V was clipped by 7 bases and J by 4 bases, with 16 bases between them. The CDR3 reads CASTPYWGVTEAFF. CDR3 DNA sequence: TGTGCCAGCACCCCTTATTGGGGGGTCACTGAAGCTTTCTTT.

This clone has a handful of counts. This sequence joins TRBV28 and TRBJ1-5; TRBD1 agrees at 7 bases. The germline gives CDR1 MDHEN, CDR2 SYDVKM. Trimming took 4 bases from V and 2 from J; bases not matched to a gene: 5. CDR3 length: 15 residues. The CDR3 DNA is TGTGCCAGCAGTTCAGGGGGTGGCGGCAATCAGCCCCAGCATTTT. It is translated as CASSSGGGGNQPQHF. Using reference TRBV28 and TRBJ1-5 for the parts outside the CDR3, the full variable domain is DVKVTQSSRYLVKRTGEKVFLECVQDMDHENMFWYRQDPGLGLRLIYFSYDVKMKEKGDIPEGYSVSREKKERFSLILESASTNQTSMYLCASSSGGGGNQPQHFGDGTRLSIL.

J is TRBJ2-1 and V is TRBV9, with D perhaps TRBD2 (5 bases). The germline CDR1 and CDR2 sequences are SGDLS and YYNGEE. The CDR3 runs to 15 residues. The ends were cut back, 0 bases at V and 3 bases at J, with 10 bases in the middle. The CDR3 region has the DNA TGTGCCAGCAGCGTAGGAAGCGGCCTCTACAATGAGCAGTTCTTC. Its protein product is CASSVGSGLYNEQFF. Using reference TRBV9 and TRBJ2-1 for the parts outside the CDR3, the full variable domain is DSGVTQTPKHLITATGQRVTLRCSPRSGDLSVYWYQQSLDQGLQFLIQYYNGEERAKGNILERFSAQQFPDLHSELNLSSLELGDSALYFCASSVGSGLYNEQFFGPGTRLTVL.

This clone came up once. This chain joins TRBV27 and TRBJ2-1, with a tentative D call TRBD1 (6 bases). V was cut by 5 bases and J by 10 bases, with 12 bases left in between. CDR3 size: 12 residues. Germline lookup yields CDR1 MNHEY and CDR2 SMNVEV (reference sequence). CDR3 residues: CASSTGWGEQFF. The CDR3 DNA reads as TGTGCCAGCAGTACAGGGTGGGGGGAGCAGTTCTTC.

J is TRBJ1-1 and V is TRBV2, with TRBD1 as a possible D gene (6 bases). CDR1 is SNHLY, CDR2 FYNNEI, per germline. The CDR3 length is 12 residues. The V and J ends lost 8 bases and 10 bases respectively, with 17 bases between them. The CDR3 is CASGNTGLGAFF. CDR3 sequence (DNA): TGTGCCAGCGGAAATACAGGGTTGGGAGCTTTCTTT.

This chain uses TRBV25-1 with TRBJ2-7; D is ambiguous. The CDR3 is made up of 12 amino acids. CDR1 is MGHDK and CDR2 is SYGVNS in the germline V gene. V was cut by 3 bases and J by 8 bases, with 11 bases left in between. CDR3 DNA sequence: TGTGCCAGCAGTGATGAGGCCCCCCAGCAGTACTTC. It yields the protein CASSDEAPQQYF.

V and J are TRBV30 and TRBJ1-1; no reliable D call. Trimming took off 5 bases at V and 0 bases at J, with 7 bases between the two ends. The germline V gene encodes CDR1 GTSNPN and CDR2 SVGIG (reference sequence). The CDR3 runs 12 residues. Here the CDR3 DNA reads TGTGCCTGGCAGCAGGTGAACACTGAAGCTTTCTTT. Protein product: CAWQQVNTEAFF.

This sequence joins TRBV7-8 and TRBJ2-5, with D perhaps TRBD2 (6 bases). Trimming removed 3 bases from V and 4 bases from J, with 12 bases in between. Germline lookup yields CDR1 SGHVS and CDR2 FQNEAQ. This CDR3 has 14 residues. The CDR3: CASSLEGSGETQYF. Written as DNA, the CDR3 is TGTGCCAGCAGCTTGGAGGGTTCGGGAGAGACCCAGTACTTC.

The CDR3 loop is CASSSDTSNQPQHF. DNA for the CDR3: TGTGCCAGCAGCTCCGACACTAGCAATCAGCCCCAGCATTTT. The genes are TRBV5-4 and TRBJ1-5; D call uncertain. V dropped 3 bases and J dropped 0 bases, with 7 bases sitting between them. CDR3 length equals 14 residues. Germline V gene data show CDR1 as SGHNT and CDR2 as YYREEE (reference sequence).

The chain couples TRBV27 to TRBJ1-1; 9 bases line up with TRBD1. CDR1 is MNHEY and CDR2 is SMNVEV in the germline V gene (reference sequence). With V trimmed by 2 bases and J by 2 bases, 9 bases remained unmatched. The CDR3 has 17 residues. The DNA of the CDR3 is TGTGCCAGCAGTTTAGGATTAACAGGGGGCATAAACACTGAAGCTTTCTTT. It translates to CASSLGLTGGINTEAFF.

The chain employs TRBV28 and TRBJ2-1; D uncertain. The CDR3 extends over 11 amino acids. Germline V gene lookup returns CDR1 MDHEN and CDR2 SYDVKM. V was clipped by 7 bases and J by 6 bases, with 7 bases between them. Written as DNA, the CDR3 is TGTGCCAGCATGCGTGGCAATGAGCAGTTCTTC. It translates to CASMRGNEQFF.

The chain has TRBV3-1 (or the pseudogene TRBV3-2) and TRBJ2-7, with TRBD2 matching 10 bases. The V gene's germline CDR1 is LGHDT and CDR2 YNNKEL (reference sequence). Trimming at V came to 3 bases and at J to 5 bases, leaving 7 bases not matched to a gene. CDR3 length equals 15 residues. The CDR3 is CASSHGLAGVDEQYF. The CDR3 coding sequence is TGTGCCAGCAGCCATGGGCTAGCGGGAGTAGACGAGCAGTACTTC.

The rearrangement links TRBV28 to TRBJ1-1; D call uncertain. Trimming left V 2 bases short and J 11 bases short, with 18 bases between. The CDR3 length is 14 residues. Germline V gene sequence: CDR1 MDHEN, CDR2 SYDVKM. For the CDR3, the DNA is TGTGCCAGCAGTTTAGGATCGGTAGGTCAGAGGGCTTTCTTT. It translates to CASSLGSVGQRAFF.

This clone came up once. The CDR3: CASSQGRHSYEQYF. CDR3 coding DNA: TGTGCCAGCTCCCAGGGCCGACACTCCTACGAGCAGTACTTC. This sequence joins TRBV18 and TRBJ2-7; perhaps TRBD1 as D (5 bases). This CDR3 is built from 14 residues. From germline, CDR1 is KGHSH and CDR2 LQKENI. V gave up 6 bases and J gave up 0 bases, with 12 bases separating them.